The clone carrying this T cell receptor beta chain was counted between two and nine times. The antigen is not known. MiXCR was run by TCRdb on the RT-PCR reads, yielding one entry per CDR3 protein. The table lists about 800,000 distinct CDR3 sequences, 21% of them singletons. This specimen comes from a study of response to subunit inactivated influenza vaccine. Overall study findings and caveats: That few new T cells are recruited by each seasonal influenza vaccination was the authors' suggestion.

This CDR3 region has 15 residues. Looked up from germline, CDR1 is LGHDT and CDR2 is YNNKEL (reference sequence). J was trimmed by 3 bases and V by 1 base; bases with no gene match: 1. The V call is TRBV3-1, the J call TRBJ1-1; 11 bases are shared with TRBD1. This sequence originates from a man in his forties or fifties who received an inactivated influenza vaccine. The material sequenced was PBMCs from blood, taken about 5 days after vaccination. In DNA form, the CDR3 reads TGTGCCAGCAGCCAAGGGGGACAGGGGGACACTGAAGCTTTCTTT. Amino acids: CASSQGGQGDTEAFF.